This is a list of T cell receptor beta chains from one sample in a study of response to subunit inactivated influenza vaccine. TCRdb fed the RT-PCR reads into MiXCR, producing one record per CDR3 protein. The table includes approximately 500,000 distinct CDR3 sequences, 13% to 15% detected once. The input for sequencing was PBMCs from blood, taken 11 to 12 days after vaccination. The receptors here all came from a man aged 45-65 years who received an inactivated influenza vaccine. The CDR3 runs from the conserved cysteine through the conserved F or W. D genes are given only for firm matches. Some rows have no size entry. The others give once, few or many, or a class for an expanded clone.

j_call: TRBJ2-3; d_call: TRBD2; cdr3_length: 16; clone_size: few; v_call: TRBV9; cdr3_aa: CASSPRTSGRVDTQYF; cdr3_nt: TGTGCCAGCAGCCCAAGGACTAGCGGCAGGGTGGATACGCAGTATTTT
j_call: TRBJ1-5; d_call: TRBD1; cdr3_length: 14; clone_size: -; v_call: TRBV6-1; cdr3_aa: CASSDRGQGQPQHF; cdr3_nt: TGTGCCAGCAGTGACAGGGGGCAAGGTCAGCCCCAGCATTTT
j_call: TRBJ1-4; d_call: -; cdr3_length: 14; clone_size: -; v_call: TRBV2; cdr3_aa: CATHPGLRDEKLFF; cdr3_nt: TGTGCTACGCACCCGGGACTTCGGGATGAAAAACTGTTTTTT
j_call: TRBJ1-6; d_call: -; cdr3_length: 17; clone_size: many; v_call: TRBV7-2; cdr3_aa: CASSTYRERKRHSPLHF; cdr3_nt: TGTGCCAGCAGCACATACCGGGAAAGAAAAAGGCATTCACCCCTCCACTTT
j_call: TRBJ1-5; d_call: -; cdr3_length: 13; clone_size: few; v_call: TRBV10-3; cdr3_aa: CAISGDTNQPQHF; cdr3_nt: TGTGCCATCAGTGGGGATACGAATCAGCCCCAGCATTTT
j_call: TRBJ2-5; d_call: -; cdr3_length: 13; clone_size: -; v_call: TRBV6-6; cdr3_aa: CASSRNDYQTQYF; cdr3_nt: TGTGCCAGCAGCCGAAACGACTATCAGACCCAGTACTTC
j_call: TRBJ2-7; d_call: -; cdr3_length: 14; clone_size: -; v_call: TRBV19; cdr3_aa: CASSPRDFPYEQYF; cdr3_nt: TGTGCCAGTAGTCCCCGGGACTTTCCCTACGAGCAGTACTTC
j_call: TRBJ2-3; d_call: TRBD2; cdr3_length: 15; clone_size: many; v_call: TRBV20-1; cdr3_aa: CSARAVAGAPDTQYF; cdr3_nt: TGCAGTGCTAGAGCGGTAGCGGGAGCCCCAGATACGCAGTATTTT
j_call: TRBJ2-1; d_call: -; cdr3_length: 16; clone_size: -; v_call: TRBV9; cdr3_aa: CASSGGGSSSYNEQFF; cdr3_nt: TGTGCCAGCAGTGGAGGGGGGTCAAGCTCCTACAATGAGCAGTTCTTC
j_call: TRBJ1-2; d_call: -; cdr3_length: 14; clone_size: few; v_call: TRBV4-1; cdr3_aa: CASSQGPWDYGYTF; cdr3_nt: TGCGCCAGCAGCCAAGGTCCTTGGGACTATGGCTACACCTTC
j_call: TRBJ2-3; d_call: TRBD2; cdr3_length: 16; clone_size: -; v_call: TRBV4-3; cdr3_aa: CASSQAGGGGTDTQYF; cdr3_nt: TGCGCCAGCAGCCAAGCGGGCGGGGGGGGTACAGATACGCAGTATTTT
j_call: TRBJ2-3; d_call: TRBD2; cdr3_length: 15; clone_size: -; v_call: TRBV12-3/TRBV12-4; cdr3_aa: CASSGLGGNTDTQYF; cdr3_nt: TGTGCCAGCAGTGGACTAGGAGGAAACACAGATACGCAGTATTTT
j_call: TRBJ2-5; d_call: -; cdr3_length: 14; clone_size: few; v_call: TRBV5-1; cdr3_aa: CASSLALGGETQYF; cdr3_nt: TGCGCCAGCAGCTTGGCCCTGGGGGGAGAGACCCAGTACTTC
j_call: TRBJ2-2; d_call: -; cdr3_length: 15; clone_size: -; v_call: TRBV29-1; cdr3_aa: CSVVLAGIGTGELFF; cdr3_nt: TGCAGCGTTGTTTTGGCAGGCATTGGCACCGGGGAGCTGTTTTTT
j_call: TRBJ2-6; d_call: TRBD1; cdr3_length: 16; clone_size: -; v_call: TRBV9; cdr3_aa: CASSGRGSVGANVLTF; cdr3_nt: TGTGCCAGCAGTGGCAGGGGGAGTGTGGGGGCCAACGTCCTGACTTTC
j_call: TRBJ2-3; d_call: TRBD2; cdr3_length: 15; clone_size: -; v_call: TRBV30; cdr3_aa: CAWTSLAGVGDTQYF; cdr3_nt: TGTGCCTGGACGTCACTAGCGGGAGTTGGAGATACGCAGTATTTT
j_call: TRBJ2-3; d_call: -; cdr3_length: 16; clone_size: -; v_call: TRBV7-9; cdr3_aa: CATLGPKGQPTVGEYF; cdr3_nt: TGTGCCACGTTGGGACCGAAAGGACAGCCCACGGTCGGAGAATATTTT
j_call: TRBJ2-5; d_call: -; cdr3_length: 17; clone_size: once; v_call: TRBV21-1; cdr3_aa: CASSSSGQQIGWETQYF; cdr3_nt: TGTGCCAGCAGCAGTAGTGGACAGCAAATTGGCTGGGAGACCCAGTACTTC
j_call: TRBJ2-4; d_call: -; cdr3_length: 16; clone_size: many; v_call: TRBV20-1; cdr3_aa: CSASPFGGLKGNIQYF; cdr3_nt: TGCAGTGCTAGTCCATTTGGCGGCCTAAAGGGGAACATTCAGTACTTC
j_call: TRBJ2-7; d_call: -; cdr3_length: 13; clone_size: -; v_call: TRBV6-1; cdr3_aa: CASAYRDSYEQYF; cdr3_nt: TGTGCCAGCGCATACAGGGACTCCTACGAGCAGTACTTC
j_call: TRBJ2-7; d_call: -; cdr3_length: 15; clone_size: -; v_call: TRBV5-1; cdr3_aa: CASSEQGRATYEQYF; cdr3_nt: TGCGCCAGCAGCGAACAGGGAAGGGCAACTTACGAGCAGTACTTC
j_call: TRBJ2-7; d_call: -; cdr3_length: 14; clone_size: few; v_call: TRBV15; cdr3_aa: CATSSQGNGYEQYF; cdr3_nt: TGTGCCACCAGCAGCCAGGGTAACGGCTACGAGCAGTACTTC
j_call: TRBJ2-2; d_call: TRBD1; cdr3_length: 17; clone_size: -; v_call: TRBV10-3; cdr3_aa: CAISERGQGATTGELFF; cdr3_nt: TGTGCCATCAGTGAAAGGGGACAGGGGGCGACCACCGGGGAGCTGTTTTTT
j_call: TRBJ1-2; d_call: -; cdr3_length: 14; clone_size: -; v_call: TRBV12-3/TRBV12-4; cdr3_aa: CASTHRGTPDDYTF; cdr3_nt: TGTGCCAGCACCCATAGGGGAACCCCCGATGACTACACCTTC
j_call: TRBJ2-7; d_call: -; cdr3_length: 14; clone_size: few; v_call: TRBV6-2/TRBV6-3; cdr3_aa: CASTPWQGVYEQYF; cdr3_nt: TGTGCCAGCACCCCCTGGCAGGGCGTCTACGAGCAGTACTTC
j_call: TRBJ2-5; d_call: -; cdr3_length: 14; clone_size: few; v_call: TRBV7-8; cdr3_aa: CASSFWRGVETQYF; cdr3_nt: TGTGCCAGCAGCTTTTGGCGGGGCGTGGAGACCCAGTACTTC
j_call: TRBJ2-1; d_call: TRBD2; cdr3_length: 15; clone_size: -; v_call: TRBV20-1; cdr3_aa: CSARGTSGSVHEQFF; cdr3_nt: TGCAGTGCTAGAGGGACTAGCGGGAGTGTTCATGAGCAGTTCTTC
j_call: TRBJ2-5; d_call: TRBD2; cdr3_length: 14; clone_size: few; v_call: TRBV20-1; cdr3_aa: CSARKLAAQETQYF; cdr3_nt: TGCAGTGCTAGAAAACTAGCGGCTCAAGAGACCCAGTACTTC
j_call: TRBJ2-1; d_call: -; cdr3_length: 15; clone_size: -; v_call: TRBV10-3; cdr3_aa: CAISESLGGYNEQFF; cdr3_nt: TGTGCCATCAGTGAGTCCCTGGGGGGTTACAATGAGCAGTTCTTC
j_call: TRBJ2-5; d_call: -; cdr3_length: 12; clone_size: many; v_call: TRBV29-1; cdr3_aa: CSVDRARWTQYF; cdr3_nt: TGCAGCGTTGACAGGGCTCGTTGGACCCAGTACTTC
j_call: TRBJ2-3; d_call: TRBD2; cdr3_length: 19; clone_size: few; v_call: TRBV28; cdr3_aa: CASSKEYPIVAGGGDTQYF; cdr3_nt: TGTGCCAGCAGTAAAGAATACCCGATCGTAGCGGGGGGAGGAGATACGCAGTATTTT
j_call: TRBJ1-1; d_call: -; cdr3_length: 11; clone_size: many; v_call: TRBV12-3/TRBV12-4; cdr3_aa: CASSFKDTAFF; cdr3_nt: TGTGCCAGCAGTTTTAAGGACACAGCTTTCTTT
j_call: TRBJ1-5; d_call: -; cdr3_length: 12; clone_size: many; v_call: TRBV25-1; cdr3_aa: CASSTAGQPQHF; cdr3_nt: TGTGCCAGCAGCACGGCAGGTCAGCCCCAGCATTTT
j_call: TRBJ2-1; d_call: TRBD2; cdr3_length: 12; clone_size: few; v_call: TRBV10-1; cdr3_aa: CASSEAGGEQFF; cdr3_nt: TGCGCCAGCAGTGAGGCGGGAGGTGAGCAGTTCTTC
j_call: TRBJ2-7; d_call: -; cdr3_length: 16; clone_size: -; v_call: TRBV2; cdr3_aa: CASSEALSGAPYEQYF; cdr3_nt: TGTGCCAGCAGTGAAGCTCTATCGGGGGCCCCCTACGAGCAGTACTTC
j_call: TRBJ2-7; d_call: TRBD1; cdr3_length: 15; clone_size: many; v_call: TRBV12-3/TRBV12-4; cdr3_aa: CASSYTGTGTYEQYF; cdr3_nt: TGTGCCAGCAGTTACACCGGGACAGGGACCTACGAGCAGTACTTC
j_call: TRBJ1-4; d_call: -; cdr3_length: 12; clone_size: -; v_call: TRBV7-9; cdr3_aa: CASSFINEKLFF; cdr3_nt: TGTGCCAGCAGCTTTATTAATGAAAAACTGTTTTTT
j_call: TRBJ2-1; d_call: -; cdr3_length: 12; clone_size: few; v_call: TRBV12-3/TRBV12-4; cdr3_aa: CASSFNNDEQFF; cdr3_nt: TGTGCCAGCAGTTTTAATAACGATGAGCAGTTCTTC
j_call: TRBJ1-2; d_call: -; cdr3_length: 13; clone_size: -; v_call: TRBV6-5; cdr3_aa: CASSYTTGSGYTF; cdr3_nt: TGTGCCAGCAGTTACACGACAGGTTCTGGCTACACCTTC
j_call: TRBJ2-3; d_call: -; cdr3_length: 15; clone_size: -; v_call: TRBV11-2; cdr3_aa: CASSLALAGTDTQYF; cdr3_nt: TGTGCCAGCAGCTTGGCTCTAGCCGGCACAGATACGCAGTATTTT
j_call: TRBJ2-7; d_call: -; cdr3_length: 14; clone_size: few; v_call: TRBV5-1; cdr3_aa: CASSVSQGTYEQYF; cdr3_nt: TGCGCCAGCAGCGTGTCGCAGGGGACCTACGAGCAGTACTTC
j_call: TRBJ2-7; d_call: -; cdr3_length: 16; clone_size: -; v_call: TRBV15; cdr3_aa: CATSRTGYPFGDEQYF; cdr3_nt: TGTGCCACCAGCAGGACGGGCTACCCGTTCGGGGACGAGCAGTACTTC
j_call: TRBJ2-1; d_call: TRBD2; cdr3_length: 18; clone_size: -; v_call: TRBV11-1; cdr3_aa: CASSSLPGLAGVGNEQFF; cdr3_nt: TGTGCCAGCAGCTCCCTCCCAGGACTAGCGGGGGTAGGGAATGAGCAGTTCTTC
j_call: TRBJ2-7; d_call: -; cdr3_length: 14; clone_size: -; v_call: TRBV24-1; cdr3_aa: CATSDSANAYEQYF; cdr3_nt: TGTGCCACCAGTGATTCCGCCAACGCATACGAGCAGTACTTC
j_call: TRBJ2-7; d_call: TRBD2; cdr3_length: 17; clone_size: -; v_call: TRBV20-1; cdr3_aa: CSAPGTSGRALFYEQYF; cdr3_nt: TGCAGTGCCCCTGGGACTAGCGGGAGGGCCTTGTTCTACGAGCAGTACTTC
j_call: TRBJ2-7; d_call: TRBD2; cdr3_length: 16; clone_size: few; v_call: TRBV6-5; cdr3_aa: CASSYRGTSGRVEQYF; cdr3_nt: TGTGCCAGCAGTTACCGAGGGACTAGCGGGAGAGTCGAGCAGTACTTC
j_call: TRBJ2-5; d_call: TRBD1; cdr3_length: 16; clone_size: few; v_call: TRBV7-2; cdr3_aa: CASSLVPRGQRETQYF; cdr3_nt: TGTGCCAGCAGCTTAGTCCCCAGGGGGCAACGGGAGACCCAGTACTTC
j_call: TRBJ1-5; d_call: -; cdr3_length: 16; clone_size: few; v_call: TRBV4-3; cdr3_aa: CASSQEHPSSNQPQHF; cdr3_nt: TGCGCCAGCAGCCAAGAACACCCTTCTAGCAATCAGCCCCAGCATTTT
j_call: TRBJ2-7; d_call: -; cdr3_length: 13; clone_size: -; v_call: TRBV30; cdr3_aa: CAWSVDSNYEQYF; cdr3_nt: TGTGCCTGGAGTGTTGACAGTAACTACGAGCAGTACTTC
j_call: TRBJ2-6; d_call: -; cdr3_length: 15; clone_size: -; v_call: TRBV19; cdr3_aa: CASSTRRDGANVLTF; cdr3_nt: TGTGCCAGTAGTACCCGCCGGGATGGGGCCAACGTCCTGACTTTC
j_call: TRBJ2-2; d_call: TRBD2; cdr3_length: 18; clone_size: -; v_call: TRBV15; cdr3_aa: CATSTFGGVGLATGELFF; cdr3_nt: TGTGCCACCAGCACCTTCGGGGGGGTCGGACTAGCCACCGGGGAGCTGTTTTTT
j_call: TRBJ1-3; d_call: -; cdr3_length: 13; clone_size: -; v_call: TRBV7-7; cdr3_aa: CASSLDRGNSIYF; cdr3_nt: TGTGCTAGCAGCTTAGACAGAGGAAACAGCATATATTTT
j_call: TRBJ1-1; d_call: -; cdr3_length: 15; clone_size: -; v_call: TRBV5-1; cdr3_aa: CASSLAAALNTEAFF; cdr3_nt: TGCGCCAGCAGCTTGGCGGCAGCCCTGAACACTGAAGCTTTCTTT
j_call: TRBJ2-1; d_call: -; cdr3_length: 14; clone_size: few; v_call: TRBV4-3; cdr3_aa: CASSRLGSTNEQFF; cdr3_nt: TGCGCCAGCAGCCGCCTTGGGTCCACCAATGAGCAGTTCTTC
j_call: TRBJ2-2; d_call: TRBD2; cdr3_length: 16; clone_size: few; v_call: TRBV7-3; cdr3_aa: CASSLDGRAVTGELFF; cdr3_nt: TGTGCCAGCAGCTTAGACGGGAGGGCGGTCACCGGGGAGCTGTTTTTT
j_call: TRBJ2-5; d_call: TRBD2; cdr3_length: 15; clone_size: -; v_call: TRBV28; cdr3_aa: CASGSGTSVTETQYF; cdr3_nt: TGTGCCAGCGGGTCTGGGACTAGCGTGACTGAGACCCAGTACTTC